This T cell receptor beta chain was sequenced for a study of vaccination effects on CD4 cells after COVID-19. As for the study in general: The two convalescent patients provided samples 16 days and one week before vaccination. General study points: Substantial clonal contraction characterized both infection- and vaccine-induced clones late after vaccination. After vaccination, spike-reactive clones in convalescents were mostly new vaccine-induced clones.

Antigen-specific CD4+ T cells expanded by the ViraFEST assay with viral peptide pools were then sequenced. The culture ran for roughly ten days, and then CD4+ T cells were isolated. Between March and December 2020, the person had a SARS-CoV-2 infection that PCR confirmed. As for this clone: What it binds is unknown.

Some clones are missing from TCRdb's copy, which holds only in-frame ones; the method was immunoSEQ multiplex PCR. The repertoire includes 20,000 to 25,000 clones, approximately 72% of them detected once, and 35% to 40% sits in the top ten. V lost 6 bases and J lost 4, with 16 bases in between. Germline assignment: CDR1 SGHTA and CDR2 FQGNSA. The CDR3 length is 14 residues. The chain employs TRBV7-2 and TRBJ2-7; possible D gene TRBD2, 6 bases. This TCR derives from a human donor who had a prior SARS-CoV-2 infection. This sample comprised CD4+ T cells from PBMCs cultured with a peptide pool, obtained before COVID-19 vaccination. The CDR3 loop is CASRPRGGSYEQYF. The DNA of the CDR3 is TGTGCCAGCAGACCCCGTGGGGGGTCGTACGAGCAGTACTTC.